The 31 T cell receptor beta chains below were found in one sample sequenced in a study of beta chain features in type 1 diabetes. Reverse transcription of all isolated RNA meant that expressed TCRB transcripts were sequenced. Measured with immunoSEQ multiplex PCR; TCRdb has only the in-frame clones, and not every one. The data hold under 300,000 clones, with less than 35% observed a single time. The sample was central memory CD4+ T cells from blood. The receptors were sampled from a young man in good health.

V is TRBV9 and J is TRBJ2-2; TRBD2 agrees at 11 bases. CDR1 SGDLS and CDR2 YYNGEE come from the germline V gene. Germline trimming cut 0 bases from V and 8 bases from J; bases unmatched to any gene: 6. This CDR3 is built from 16 residues. CDR3 residues: CASSVGTSGSPGELFF. The CDR3 bases are TGTGCCAGCAGCGTAGGAACTAGCGGGAGTCCAGGGGAGCTGTTTTTT.

This clone was counted only a few times. The genes are TRBV2 and TRBJ2-7; TRBD1 or TRBD2 may be the D gene (5 bases each). CDR3 size: 12 residues. Germline V gives CDR1 SNHLY, CDR2 FYNNEI. Trimming took 8 bases from V and 8 from J, leaving 16 bases between them. In DNA form, the CDR3 reads TGTGCCAGCGACCCGACCGTGGGACAGCAGTACTTC. Translation: CASDPTVGQQYF.

The chain links TRBV7-9 to TRBJ1-5; the D is unclear. The V and J ends lost 0 bases and 4 bases respectively, with 4 bases between them. This CDR3 contains 13 residues. The germline gives CDR1 SEHNR, CDR2 FQNEAQ (reference sequence). CDR3 sequence reads: CASSLAENQPQHF. The CDR3 DNA follows: TGTGCCAGCAGCTTAGCGGAAAATCAGCCCCAGCATTTT.

This chain uses TRBV7-8 with TRBJ2-1, with 11 bases that match TRBD2. Germline CDR1 and CDR2: SGHVS and FQNEAQ. V lost 8 bases and J lost 0; bases outside the gene matches: 12. The CDR3 length is 18 residues. Written as DNA, the CDR3 is TGTGCCAGCCACCTGACTAGCGGGATTATTAGCTCCTACAATGAGCAGTTCTTC. Translated: CASHLTSGIISSYNEQFF.

This clone was observed a few times. This chain links TRBV15 with TRBJ2-4, with D hard to call. The V and J ends lost 0 bases and 6 bases respectively, with 9 bases between them. Germline CDR1 reads LNHNV; CDR2 reads YYDKDF (reference sequence). The CDR3 runs to 14 residues. The DNA for the CDR3 is TGTGCCACCAGCAGAGAGCGGACCCTAAACATTCAGTACTTC. Amino acid sequence: CATSRERTLNIQYF.

This chain links TRBV7-2 with TRBJ2-3; TRBD2 might be the D (5 bases). V was shortened by 2 bases and J by 1 base, with 13 bases between the two germline ends. The CDR3 runs to 16 residues. Germline V gene lookup returns CDR1 SGHTA and CDR2 FQGNSA. This CDR3 reads CASSLSPISGTDTQYF. The CDR3 DNA is TGTGCCAGCAGCTTAAGCCCGATTAGCGGCACAGATACGCAGTATTTT.

Points on this clone: The junction does not match germline at one end; this may be a read error. J is TRBJ2-3 and V is TRBV7-2, with D perhaps TRBD1 or TRBD2 (5 bases each). This CDR3 region has 13 residues. The germline V gene has CDR1 SGHTA and CDR2 FQGNSA. The CDR3 protein is CASSLGSEGPRGF. CDR3 DNA sequence: TGTGCCAGCAGCTTAGGAAGCGAGGGGCCGAGGGGCTTT.

A word on this clone: A junction end diverges from the germline sequence, so it may reflect a read error. This chain connects TRBV18 to TRBJ1-1, with TRBD1 as a possible D gene (5 bases). Germline V gene lookup returns CDR1 KGHSH and CDR2 LQKENI. CDR3 size: 14 residues. Here the CDR3 reads CASSPPGSGVPLVF. CDR3 sequence (DNA): TGTGCCAGCTCACCACCGGGCTCGGGGGTACCTTTGGTTTTT.

This clone has ten or more counts. The chain recombines TRBV7-9 with TRBJ2-7; D possibly matches TRBD1 or TRBD2 (5 bases each). The CDR3 has 16 amino acids. CDR1 is SEHNR and CDR2 is FQNEAQ in the germline V gene (reference sequence). The V end was cut by 5 bases, the J end by 4 bases, with 21 bases between. CDR3 amino acids: CASSPGSRGGKYEQYF. CDR3 DNA sequence: TGTGCCAGCAGCCCAGGATCGAGGGGTGGGAAATACGAGCAGTACTTC.

The rearrangement joins TRBV30 to TRBJ2-2; 8 bases are shared with TRBD2. The CDR3 contains 16 residues. Germline-derived CDR1 and CDR2 are GTSNPN and SVGIG (reference sequence). V lost 0 bases, J lost 6 bases, and 9 bases stayed unmatched. CDR3 in amino acids: CAWSVAGGAPPGELFF. The CDR3 nucleotides are TGTGCCTGGAGTGTTGCGGGGGGCGCTCCCCCCGGGGAGCTGTTTTTT.

Concerning this clone: The junction departs from the called germline gene at one end, perhaps through a read error. V is TRBV27 and J is TRBJ2-7; 7 bases line up with TRBD1. The CDR3 spans 15 residues. Germline assignment: CDR1 MNHEY and CDR2 SMNVEV (reference sequence). CDR3 sequence reads: CASSISPGQPSEQYF. CDR3 nucleotides: TGTGCCAGCAGTATATCACCGGGACAGCCCAGCGAGCAGTACTTC.

The table lists this clone with a few counts. The rearrangement uses TRBV4-3 and TRBJ1-2; TRBD1 matches 8 bases. The CDR3 sequence is 15 residues long. The V gene's germline CDR1 is LGHNA and CDR2 YSLEER. Trimming at V came to 1 base and at J to 7 bases, leaving 8 bases not matched to a gene. CDR3 loop: CASSQAAGGASGYTF. CDR3 DNA sequence: TGCGCCAGCAGCCAAGCCGCAGGGGGCGCCTCTGGCTACACCTTC.

The J gene is TRBJ2-1, the V gene TRBV5-4; 9 positions agree with TRBD1. The CDR3 has 14 amino acids. J gave up 8 bases and V 3 bases, and 6 bases lay outside the gene matches. Germline V lookup: CDR1 SGHNT, CDR2 YYREEE (reference sequence). CDR3 bases: TGTGCCAGCAGCTACAGGGGGCGGTCCGATGAGCAGTTCTTC. Residues: CASSYRGRSDEQFF.

The V gene is TRBV30, the J gene TRBJ1-5; TRBD1 matches 9 bases. This CDR3 region has 13 residues. Germline CDR1 reads GTSNPN; CDR2 reads SVGIG (reference sequence). Trimming removed 4 bases from V and 4 bases from J; junction bases left unmatched: 2. In DNA form, the CDR3 reads TGTGCCTGGAAAGGACAGGGGAATCAGCCCCAGCATTTT. Its protein is CAWKGQGNQPQHF.

This clone turned up a few times. V usage is TRBV6-1 and J usage is TRBJ2-7; D is unresolved. With 3 bases removed from V and 9 bases from J, the gap between germline ends came to 6 bases. This CDR3 has 10 amino acids. Germline loops: CDR1 MNHNS, CDR2 SASEGT. The CDR3 spells CASSDLGQYF. The CDR3 region has the DNA TGTGCCAGCAGTGACCTCGGGCAGTACTTC.

This chain connects TRBV12-5 to TRBJ2-3; TRBD2 matches at 9 bases. The V segment lost 6 bases and the J segment 4 bases; nucleotides outside the gene matches: 5. Germline V lookup: CDR1 LGHNT, CDR2 FRNRAP. The CDR3 totals 14 residues. In nucleotides, the CDR3 is TGTGCTAGTGGCCCTAGCGGGAACGCAGATACGCAGTATTTT. This sequence encodes CASGPSGNADTQYF.

This rearrangement joins TRBV11-2 to TRBJ2-7, with D uncertain. The V and J ends lost 0 bases and 0 bases respectively, with 12 bases between them. This CDR3 has 16 residues. Germline CDR1 is SGHAT and CDR2 is FQNNGV. CDR3 DNA: TGTGCCAGCAGCTTAGACGTATCCCTTAGCTCCTACGAGCAGTACTTC. Translating it yields CASSLDVSLSSYEQYF.

A few counts support this clone. The CDR3 sequence: CASSFVAGELFF. The CDR3 bases are TGTGCCAGCTCCTTTGTGGCCGGGGAGCTGTTTTTT. The chain is built from TRBV6-5 and TRBJ2-2; D ambiguous. V lost 8 bases and J 6 bases, leaving 10 bases between the germline ends. The CDR3 spans 12 residues. Germline loops: CDR1 MNHEY, CDR2 SVGAGI.

This chain's CDR3 is CASSEAQVYRDYGYTF. The CDR3 bases are TGTGCCAGCAGTGAAGCGCAAGTTTACAGGGACTATGGCTACACCTTC. The rearrangement links TRBV6-1 to TRBJ1-2, with a tentative D call TRBD1 (6 bases). The V and J ends lost 0 bases and 3 bases respectively, with 14 bases between them. The germline V gene encodes CDR1 MNHNS and CDR2 SASEGT. This CDR3 is 16 amino acids long.

This clone was observed a handful of times. The identical CDR3 is also encoded by other nucleotide sequences in the sample. The chain employs TRBV30 and TRBJ2-1; 10 bases map to TRBD2. The CDR3 loop spans 17 amino acids. J gave up 8 bases and V 1 base, and 14 bases lay outside the gene matches. The germline V gene encodes CDR1 GTSNPN and CDR2 SVGIG (reference sequence). The CDR3 sequence is CAWSGGRSGRTPDEQFF. The DNA of the CDR3 is TGTGCCTGGAGTGGCGGTCGTAGCGGGAGGACTCCCGATGAGCAGTTCTTC.

This clone has just a few counts. V gene TRBV9 combines with J gene TRBJ1-2; 7 bases fit TRBD1. This CDR3 comprises 14 residues. The trim removed 3 bases at V and 7 bases at J, leaving 9 bases unmatched. Germline CDR1 SGDLS, CDR2 YYNGEE. The CDR3 DNA reads TGTGCCAGCAGCGAAACGGACAGGCTGCTTGGCTACACCTTC. It yields the protein CASSETDRLLGYTF. Full variable domain (outside the CDR3, taken from reference TRBV9 and TRBJ1-2): DSGVTQTPKHLITATGQRVTLRCSPRSGDLSVYWYQQSLDQGLQFLIQYYNGEERAKGNILERFSAQQFPDLHSELNLSSLELGDSALYFCASSETDRLLGYTFGSGTRLTVV.

This clone showed up many times. The DNA of the CDR3 is TGTGCCAGCAGCTCGTCCGGGACTACAGCTTTTCCGTACTTC. This encodes CASSSSGTTAFPYF. The V call is TRBV13, the J call TRBJ2-7; 7 nucleotides align to TRBD2. The junction had 15 bases not matched to a gene; V was cut back by 4 bases and J by 12 bases. There are 14 residues in the CDR3. The germline V gene encodes CDR1 PRHDT and CDR2 FYEKMQ (reference sequence). Variable domain in full (rest from reference TRBV13 and TRBJ2-7): AAGVIQSPRHLIKEKRETATLKCYPIPRHDTVYWYQQGPGQDPQFLISFYEKMQSDKGSIPDRFSAQQFSDYHSELNMSSLELGDSALYFCASSSSGTTAFPYFGPGTRLTVT.

This clone was counted between two and nine times. The rearrangement uses TRBV10-3 and TRBJ2-1, with TRBD1 identical over 9 bases. This CDR3 spans 14 amino acids. Trimming removed 11 bases from V and 7 bases from J; junction bases left unmatched: 12. Germline-derived CDR1 and CDR2 are ENHRY and SYGVKD. CDR3 DNA: TGTGCCGTCTCACCGGGACAGGGTGTGAATGAGCAGTTCTTC. Residues: CAVSPGQGVNEQFF.

The CDR3 bases are TGTGCCAGCAGCTTAGGGACCGGGACGGACAATCAGCCCCAGCATTTT. Its protein product is CASSLGTGTDNQPQHF. J is TRBJ1-5 and V is TRBV7-2; a possible D gene is TRBD1 (5 bases). The CDR3 sequence is 16 residues long. The germline CDR1 and CDR2 sequences are SGHTA and FQGNSA. Trimming cost V 1 base and J 3 bases, with 13 bases left between them. Together with reference TRBV7-2 and TRBJ1-5, the CDR3 gives the full variable domain: GAGVSQSPSNKVTEKGKDVELRCDPISGHTALYWYRQSLGQGLEFLIYFQGNSAPDKSGLPSDRFSAERTGGSVSTLTIQRTQQEDSAVYLCASSLGTGTDNQPQHFGDGTRLSIL.

This clone has more than one count but fewer than ten. The rearrangement joins TRBV29-1 to TRBJ2-7; 11 nucleotides match TRBD2. CDR1 SQVTM and CDR2 ANQGSEA come from the germline V gene. Trimming removed 6 bases from V and 3 bases from J; junction bases left unmatched: 4. The CDR3 runs to 13 residues. Written as DNA, the CDR3 is TGCAGCGTCGGGACTAGCGGAGGCTACGAGCAGTACTTC. Protein: CSVGTSGGYEQYF.

There are many counts of this clone. The chain is built from TRBV29-1 and TRBJ2-1; 11 bases align to TRBD2. Germline CDR1 and CDR2: SQVTM and ANQGSEA. The ends lost 2 bases at V and 4 bases at J; junction bases unmatched: 10. The CDR3 is made up of 17 amino acids. The CDR3 DNA is TGCAGCGTTGAAATAGCGGGAGGGCCTTTTCTTTACAATGAGCAGTTCTTC. Its translation: CSVEIAGGPFLYNEQFF.

A single count supports this clone. The chain carries TRBV7-6 and TRBJ2-5; 10 nucleotides match TRBD2. The V and J ends lost 5 bases and 1 base, in that order; junction bases with no gene match: 7. The length of the CDR3 is 16 residues. Germline lookup yields CDR1 SGHVS and CDR2 FNYEAQ. CDR3 nucleotides: TGTGCCAGCAGCCCCACCGGGACTAGCGCCCAAGAGACCCAGTACTTC. It encodes CASSPTGTSAQETQYF.

Points on this clone: The junction departs from the called germline gene at one end, perhaps through a read error. This rearrangement joins TRBV9 to TRBJ1-1; D may be TRBD1 (5 bases). The CDR3 totals 15 residues. Germline V gene sequence: CDR1 SGDLS, CDR2 YYNGEE. In DNA, the CDR3 is TGTGCCAGCAGGGTAGCCCCCGGGGGGAACACTGAAGCTTTCTTT. As protein: CASRVAPGGNTEAFF.

The chain is built from TRBV29-1 and TRBJ2-7, with 7 bases lining up with TRBD2. The CDR3 loop spans 12 amino acids. CDR1 is SQVTM and CDR2 is ANQGSEA in the germline V gene. The V gene end was trimmed by 7 bases and the J gene end by 0 bases; junction bases not matched to a gene: 3. This CDR3 reads CSGGDYSYEQYF. Here the CDR3 DNA reads TGCAGCGGGGGGGACTACTCCTACGAGCAGTACTTC.

This clone was counted a few times. The V and J genes are TRBV5-4 and TRBJ2-1; 12 bases fit TRBD2. J gave up 2 bases and V 3 bases, and 0 bases lay outside the gene matches. This CDR3 has 15 amino acids. Germline V gene sequence: CDR1 SGHNT, CDR2 YYREEE (reference sequence). CDR3 sequence: CASSSSGGAYNEQFF. CDR3 DNA: TGTGCCAGCAGCTCTAGCGGGGGGGCCTACAATGAGCAGTTCTTC.

This clone was detected only a few times. The chain joins TRBV27 to TRBJ1-1, with TRBD1 as a possible D gene (6 bases). Germline V gives CDR1 MNHEY, CDR2 SMNVEV (reference sequence). Trimming stripped 6 bases from V and 6 bases from J, with 17 bases between. The CDR3 length is 14 residues. CDR3 protein: CASSRLGQWAEAFF. In DNA form, the CDR3 reads TGTGCCAGCAGCCGATTAGGACAGTGGGCTGAAGCTTTCTTT.